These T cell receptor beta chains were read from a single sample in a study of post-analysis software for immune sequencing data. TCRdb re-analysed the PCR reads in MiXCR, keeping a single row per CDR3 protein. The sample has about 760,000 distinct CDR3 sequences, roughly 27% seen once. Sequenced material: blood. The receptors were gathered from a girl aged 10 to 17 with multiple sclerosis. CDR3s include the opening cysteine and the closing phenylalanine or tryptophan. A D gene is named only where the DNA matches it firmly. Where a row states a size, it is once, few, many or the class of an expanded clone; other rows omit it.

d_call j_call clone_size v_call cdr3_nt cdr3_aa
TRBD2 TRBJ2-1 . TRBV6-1 TGTGCCAGCAAACAACGGGGGGGTGAGCAGTTCTTC CASKQRGGEQFF
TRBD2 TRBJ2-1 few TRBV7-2 TGTGCCAGCAGCCCCGGGGGGGCTTGGAATGAGCAGTTCTTC CASSPGGAWNEQFF
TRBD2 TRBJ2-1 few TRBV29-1 TGCAGCGGAGCGGGGGGGGCGCGTAATGAGCAGTTCTTC CSGAGGARNEQFF
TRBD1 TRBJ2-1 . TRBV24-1 TGTGCCACCAGTGACCGGGGACAGGGAGGTGGAAATGAGCAGTTCTTC CATSDRGQGGGNEQFF
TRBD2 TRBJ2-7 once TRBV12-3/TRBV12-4 TGTGCCAGCCTATCTAGCGGGAGGCATGAGCAGTACTTC CASLSSGRHEQYF
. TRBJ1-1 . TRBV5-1 TGCGCCAGCATGGGGTCCGGAACCAACACTGAAGCTTTCTTT CASMGSGTNTEAFF
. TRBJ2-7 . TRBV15 TGTGCCACCAGCAGAGATCGTACCTACGAGCAGTACTTC CATSRDRTYEQYF
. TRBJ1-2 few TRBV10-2 TGCGCCAGCAGTGGGGCAGGGATAGATGGCTACACCTTC CASSGAGIDGYTF
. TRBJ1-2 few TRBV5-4 TGTGCCAGCAGCCCTGGACCGTATGGCTACACCTTC CASSPGPYGYTF
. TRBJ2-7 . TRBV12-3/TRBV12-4 TGTGCCAGCAGTTTTTCCGGCGGGGAGAGGTACGAGCAGTACTTC CASSFSGGERYEQYF
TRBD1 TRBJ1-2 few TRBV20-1 TGCAGTGCTTTGGACAGGGTTTATGGCTACACCTTC CSALDRVYGYTF
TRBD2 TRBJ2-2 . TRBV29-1 TGCAGCGTTGGCCGAGCGGGAAACGCCGGGGAGCTGTTTTTT CSVGRAGNAGELFF
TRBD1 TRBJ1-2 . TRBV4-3 TGCGCCAGCAGCCAGGTTCCGGGACAGGGATATGGCTACACCTTC CASSQVPGQGYGYTF
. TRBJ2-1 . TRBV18 TGTGCCAGCTCACCGTTGGACGGCGGAAAATACAATGAGCAGTTCTTC CASSPLDGGKYNEQFF
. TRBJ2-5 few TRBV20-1 TGCAGTGTTACCCGGGACGACTGGATTTCAGAGACCCAGTACTTC CSVTRDDWISETQYF
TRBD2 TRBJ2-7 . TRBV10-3 TGTGCCATCAGTGACCCGGGACTAGCGGTTAGGAGCTCCTACAATGAGCAGTACTTC CAISDPGLAVRSSYNEQYF
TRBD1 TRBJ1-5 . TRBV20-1 TGCAGTGCACGGCGGGACAGCCTCAATCAGCCCCAGCATTTT CSARRDSLNQPQHF
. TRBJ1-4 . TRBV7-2 TGTGCCAGCAGCCTCGACGGGTCAACTAATGAAAAACTGTTTTTT CASSLDGSTNEKLFF
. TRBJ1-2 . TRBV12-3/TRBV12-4 TGTGCCAGCAGTCCTAGGGACACCGCCGGCTACACCTTC CASSPRDTAGYTF
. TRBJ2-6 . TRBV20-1 TGCAGTGCTAGAGATTCGAGGCAGTTCCCCTCTGGGGCCGACGTCCTGACTTTC CSARDSRQFPSGADVLTF
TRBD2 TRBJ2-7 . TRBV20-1 TGCAGGGGAGGGGACTCCTACGAGCAGTACTTC CRGGDSYEQYF
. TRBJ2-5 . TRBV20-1 TGCAGTGCTAGAGATCGGGCAGCGCAGTACCAAGAGACCCAGTACTTC CSARDRAAQYQETQYF
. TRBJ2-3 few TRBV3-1 TGTGCCAGCAGCCAAGAATCACAATCAGGCTATACGCAGTATTTT CASSQESQSGYTQYF
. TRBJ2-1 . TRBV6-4 TGTGCCAGCCGTCGGAGAAGCAATGAGCAGTTCTTC CASRRRSNEQFF
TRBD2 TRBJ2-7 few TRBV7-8 TGTGCCAGCAGCTTAACCCTTGCGGGAGGGCCGAACGAGCAGTACTTC CASSLTLAGGPNEQYF
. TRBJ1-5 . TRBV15 TGTGCCACCAGCAGAGTTTGGGGAAGCCAGCCCCAGCATTTT CATSRVWGSQPQHF
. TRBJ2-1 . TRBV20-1 TGCAGTGCTAGAGATCTGGACAAATACAATGAGCAGTTCTTC CSARDLDKYNEQFF
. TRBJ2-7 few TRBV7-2 TGTGCCAGCAGCTTATCCGTTCTCGGGGCCTCCTACGAGCAGTACTTC CASSLSVLGASYEQYF
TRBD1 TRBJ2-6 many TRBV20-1 TGCAGTGCTAGAAGACAGGGGGCTGGGGCCAACGTCCTGACTTTC CSARRQGAGANVLTF
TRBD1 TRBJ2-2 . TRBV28 TGTGCCAGCAGTCGCGACAGGGGGCGATTCTCCGGGGGGCTGTTTTTT CASSRDRGRFSGGLFF
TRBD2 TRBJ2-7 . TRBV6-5 TGTGCCAGCAGTTACTCGAGAACTAGCGGGAGGTCCTACGGGCAGTACTTC CASSYSRTSGRSYGQYF
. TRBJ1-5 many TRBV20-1 TGCAGTGCTAGGACTGAGGGGTACCAGCCCCAGCATTTT CSARTEGYQPQHF
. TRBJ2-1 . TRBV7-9 TGTGCCAGCAGCTTACTAGCTTCTTCGAGGAGCAATGAGCAGTTCTTC CASSLLASSRSNEQFF
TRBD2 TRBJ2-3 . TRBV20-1 TGCAGTCCCGGGACTAGCGGCCGTAGCACAGATACGCAGTATTTT CSPGTSGRSTDTQYF
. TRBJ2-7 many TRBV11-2 TGTGCCAGCAGCTTAGTACAGGGTGACTACGAGCAGTACTTC CASSLVQGDYEQYF
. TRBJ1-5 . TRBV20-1 TGCAGTGCTAGAATTCCACAGTTATCCGGCAATCAGCCCCAGCATTTT CSARIPQLSGNQPQHF
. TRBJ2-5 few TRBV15 TGTGCCACCAGCAGCTGGGGGGCCCAAGAGACCCAGTACTTC CATSSWGAQETQYF
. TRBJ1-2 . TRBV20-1 TGCAGTGCTAGAGAGGCCAAAGAGGATGGCTACACCTTC CSAREAKEDGYTF
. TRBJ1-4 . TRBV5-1 TGCGCCAGCAGCTTGGGTCCCTCGGGGGAAAAACTGTTTTTT CASSLGPSGEKLFF
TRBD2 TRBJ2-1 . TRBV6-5 TGTGCCAGCAGTTCTGAGCGGGGGGCCCCCAATGAGCAGTTCTTC CASSSERGAPNEQFF
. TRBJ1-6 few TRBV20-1 TGCAGTGCTAGAGATAGGGGTTGGGGGGATTTTAATTCACCCCTCCACTTT CSARDRGWGDFNSPLHF
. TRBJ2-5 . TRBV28 TGTGCCAGCACCTTGGGTCTCCAGTCGTACCAAGAGACCCAGTACTTC CASTLGLQSYQETQYF
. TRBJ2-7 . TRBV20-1 TGCAGGACTAGGGGACAGAACTACGAGCAGTACTTC CRTRGQNYEQYF
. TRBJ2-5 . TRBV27 TGTGCCAGCAGTCGTTTCGGCAGGGAAGAGACCCAGTACTTC CASSRFGREETQYF
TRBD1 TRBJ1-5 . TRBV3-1 TGTGCCAGCAGCCCAGGGGGCGCCGATCAGCCCCAGCATTTT CASSPGGADQPQHF
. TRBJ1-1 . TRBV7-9 TGTGCCAGCAGCCGGCGGGGGGCGCGGGGCACTGAAGCTTTCTTT CASSRRGARGTEAFF
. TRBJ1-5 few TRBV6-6 TGTGCCAGCAGAGGGGACCCACCGAATCAGCCCCAGCATTTT CASRGDPPNQPQHF
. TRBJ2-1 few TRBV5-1 TGCGCCAGCAGAGCTCTAGCTGCCTTTGAGGAGCAGTTCTTC CASRALAAFEEQFF
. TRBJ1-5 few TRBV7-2 TGTGCCAGCAGCTTAGGGGATCGCTATCAGCCCCAGCATTTT CASSLGDRYQPQHF
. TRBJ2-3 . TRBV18 TGTGCCAGCTCACCATTGATGGGGACAGATACGCAGTATTTT CASSPLMGTDTQYF
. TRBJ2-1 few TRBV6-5 TGTGCCAGCAGTCCGACGTACGGGGATGAGCAGTTCTTC CASSPTYGDEQFF
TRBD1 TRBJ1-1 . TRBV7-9 TGTGCCAGCAGCTTAACTCCTGGGACAGGTGAAGCTTTCTTT CASSLTPGTGEAFF